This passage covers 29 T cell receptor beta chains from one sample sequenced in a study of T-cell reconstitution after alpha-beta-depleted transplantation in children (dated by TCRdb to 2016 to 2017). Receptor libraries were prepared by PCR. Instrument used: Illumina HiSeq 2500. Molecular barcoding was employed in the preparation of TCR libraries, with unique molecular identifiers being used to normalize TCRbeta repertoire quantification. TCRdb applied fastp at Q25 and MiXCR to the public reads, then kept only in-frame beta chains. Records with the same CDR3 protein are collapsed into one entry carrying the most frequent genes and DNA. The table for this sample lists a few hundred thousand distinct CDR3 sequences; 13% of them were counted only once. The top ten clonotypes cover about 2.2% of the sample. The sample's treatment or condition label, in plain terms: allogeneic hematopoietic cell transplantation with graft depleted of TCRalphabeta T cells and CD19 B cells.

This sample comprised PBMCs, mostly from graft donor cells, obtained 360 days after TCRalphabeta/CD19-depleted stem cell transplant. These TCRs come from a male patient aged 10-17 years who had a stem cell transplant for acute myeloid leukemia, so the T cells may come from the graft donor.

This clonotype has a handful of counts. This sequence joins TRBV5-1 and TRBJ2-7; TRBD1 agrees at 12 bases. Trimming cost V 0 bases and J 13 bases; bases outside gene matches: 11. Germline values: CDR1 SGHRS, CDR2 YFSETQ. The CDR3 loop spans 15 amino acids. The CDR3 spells CASSLDGTGGALRYF. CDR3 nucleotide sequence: TGCGCCAGCAGCTTGGACGGGACAGGGGGCGCCCTCAGATACTTC. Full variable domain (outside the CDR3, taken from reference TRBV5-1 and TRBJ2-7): KAGVTQTPRYLIKTRGQQVTLSCSPISGHRSVSWYQQTPGQGLQFLFEYFSETQRNKGNFPGRFSGRQFSNSRSEMNVSTLELGDSALYLCASSLDGTGGALRYFGPGTRLTVT.

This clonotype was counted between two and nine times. The CDR3 bases are TGTGCCAGCAGCGTAGAAGATGTTAACACCATATATTTT. It is translated as CASSVEDVNTIYF. V and J are TRBV9 and TRBJ1-3; D gene unclear. This CDR3 has 13 residues. Germline CDR1 is SGDLS and CDR2 is YYNGEE. Trimming removed 0 bases at V and 7 bases at J, with 8 bases between.

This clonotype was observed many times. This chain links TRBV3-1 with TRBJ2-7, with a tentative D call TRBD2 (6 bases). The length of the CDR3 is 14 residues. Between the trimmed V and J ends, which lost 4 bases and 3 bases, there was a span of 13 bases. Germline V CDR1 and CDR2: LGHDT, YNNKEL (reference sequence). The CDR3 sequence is CASSLLGTYYEQYF. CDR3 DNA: TGTGCCAGCAGCCTCCTCGGGACTTACTACGAGCAGTACTTC.

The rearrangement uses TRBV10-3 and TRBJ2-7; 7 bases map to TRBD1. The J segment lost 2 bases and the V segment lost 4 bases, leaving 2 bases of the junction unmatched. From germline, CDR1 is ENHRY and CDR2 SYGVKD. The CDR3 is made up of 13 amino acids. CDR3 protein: CAISGDSTYEQYF. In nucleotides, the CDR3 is TGTGCCATCAGTGGGGACAGTACCTACGAGCAGTACTTC.

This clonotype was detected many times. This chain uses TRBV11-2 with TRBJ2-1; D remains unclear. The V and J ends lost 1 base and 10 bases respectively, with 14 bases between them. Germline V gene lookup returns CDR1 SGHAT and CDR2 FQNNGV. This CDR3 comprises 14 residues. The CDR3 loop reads CASSLVSRPEEQFF. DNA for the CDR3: TGTGCCAGCAGCTTAGTATCTAGGCCCGAAGAGCAGTTCTTC.

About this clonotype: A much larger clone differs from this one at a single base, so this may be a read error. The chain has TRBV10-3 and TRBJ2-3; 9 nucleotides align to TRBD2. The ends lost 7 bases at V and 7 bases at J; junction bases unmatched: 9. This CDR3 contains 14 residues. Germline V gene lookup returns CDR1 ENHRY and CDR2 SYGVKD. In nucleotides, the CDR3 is TGTGCCATCAAACCTAGCGGGGAGTCATATACGCAGTATTTT. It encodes CAIKPSGESYTQYF.

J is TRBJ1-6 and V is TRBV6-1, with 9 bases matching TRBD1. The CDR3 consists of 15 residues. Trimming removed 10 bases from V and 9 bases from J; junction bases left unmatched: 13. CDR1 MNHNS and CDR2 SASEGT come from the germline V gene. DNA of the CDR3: TGTGCCACAACTGAACCGGGACAGGGCGCTTCACCCCTCCACTTT. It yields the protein CATTEPGQGASPLHF.

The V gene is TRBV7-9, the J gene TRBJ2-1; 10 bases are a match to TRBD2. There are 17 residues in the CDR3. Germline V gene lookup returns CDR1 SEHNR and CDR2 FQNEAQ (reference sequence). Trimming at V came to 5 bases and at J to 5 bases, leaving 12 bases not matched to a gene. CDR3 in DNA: TGTGCCAGCAGCAAATCAGGAGGCCTAGCGGGAGACAATGAGCAGTTCTTC. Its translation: CASSKSGGLAGDNEQFF.

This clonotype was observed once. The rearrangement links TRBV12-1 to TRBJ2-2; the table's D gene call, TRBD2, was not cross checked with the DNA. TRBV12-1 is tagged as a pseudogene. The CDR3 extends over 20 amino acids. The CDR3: CASSWVPWGTSHIRTGELFF. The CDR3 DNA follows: TGTGCCAGCAGCTGGGTTCCTTGGGGGACTAGTCATATACGGACCGGGGAGCTGTTTTTT.

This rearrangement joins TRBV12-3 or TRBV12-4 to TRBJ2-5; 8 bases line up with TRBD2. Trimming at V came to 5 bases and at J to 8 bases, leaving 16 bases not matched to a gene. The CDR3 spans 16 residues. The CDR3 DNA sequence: TGTGCCAGCAGTCCCTCAGCGGGAGTCCCAAGAGATACCCAGTACTTC. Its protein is CASSPSAGVPRDTQYF.

The CDR3 is CSVEQGDPRDGANVLTF. CDR3 nucleotide sequence: TGCAGCGTAGAACAGGGTGACCCCAGGGATGGGGCCAACGTCCTGACTTTC. This chain connects TRBV29-1 to TRBJ2-6, with TRBD1 as a possible D gene (6 bases). Trimming shortened V by 6 bases and J by 3 bases, and 21 bases separated the two germline ends. Per germline, CDR1 SQVTM and CDR2 ANQGSEA. This CDR3 has 17 amino acids.

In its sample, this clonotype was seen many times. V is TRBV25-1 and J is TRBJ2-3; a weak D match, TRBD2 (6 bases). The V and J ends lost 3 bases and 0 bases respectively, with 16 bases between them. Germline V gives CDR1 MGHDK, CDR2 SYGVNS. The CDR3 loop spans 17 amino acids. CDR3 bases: TGTGCCAGCAGTGACCCCCCTAAGGGGAGGAGCACAGATACGCAGTATTTT. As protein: CASSDPPKGRSTDTQYF.

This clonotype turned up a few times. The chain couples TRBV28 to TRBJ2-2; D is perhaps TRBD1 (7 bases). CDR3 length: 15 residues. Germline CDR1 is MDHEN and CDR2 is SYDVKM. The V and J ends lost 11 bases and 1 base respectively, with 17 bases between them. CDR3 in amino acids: CAVEGGQRNTGELFF. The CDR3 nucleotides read TGTGCCGTCGAGGGGGGACAGAGGAACACCGGGGAGCTGTTTTTT.

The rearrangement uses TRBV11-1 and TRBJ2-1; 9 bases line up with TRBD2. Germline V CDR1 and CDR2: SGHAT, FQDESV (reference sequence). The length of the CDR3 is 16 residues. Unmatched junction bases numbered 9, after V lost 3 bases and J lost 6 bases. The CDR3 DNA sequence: TGTGCCAGCAGCTTCTCGCGACTAGCGGATTTCAATGAGCAGTTCTTC. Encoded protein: CASSFSRLADFNEQFF.

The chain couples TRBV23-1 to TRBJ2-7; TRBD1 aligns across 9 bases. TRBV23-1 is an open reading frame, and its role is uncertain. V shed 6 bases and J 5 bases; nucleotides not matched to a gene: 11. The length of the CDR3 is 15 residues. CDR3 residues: CASRGRDRAVNEQYF. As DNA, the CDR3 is TGCGCCAGCAGGGGCCGGGACAGGGCGGTGAACGAGCAGTACTTC.

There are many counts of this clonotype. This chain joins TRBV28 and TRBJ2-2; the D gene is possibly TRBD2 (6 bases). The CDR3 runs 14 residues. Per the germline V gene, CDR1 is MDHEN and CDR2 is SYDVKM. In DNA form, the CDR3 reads TGTGCTGGAAGACGGGGACTTCCCGGCGGGGAGCTGTTTTTT. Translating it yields CAGRRGLPGGELFF.

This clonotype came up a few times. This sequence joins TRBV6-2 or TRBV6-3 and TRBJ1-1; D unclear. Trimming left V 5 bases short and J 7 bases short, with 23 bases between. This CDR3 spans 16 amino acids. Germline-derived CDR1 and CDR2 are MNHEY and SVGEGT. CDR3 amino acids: CASSLYPGSIGNEAFF. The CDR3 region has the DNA TGTGCCAGCAGTCTGTATCCGGGTTCCATCGGGAATGAAGCTTTCTTT.

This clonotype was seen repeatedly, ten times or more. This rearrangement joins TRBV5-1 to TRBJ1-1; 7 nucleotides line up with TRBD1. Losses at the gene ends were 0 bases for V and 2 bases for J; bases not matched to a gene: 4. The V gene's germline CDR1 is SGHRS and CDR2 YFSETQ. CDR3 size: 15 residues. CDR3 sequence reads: CASSLVGTANTEAFF. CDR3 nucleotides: TGCGCCAGCAGCTTGGTTGGGACAGCTAACACTGAAGCTTTCTTT.

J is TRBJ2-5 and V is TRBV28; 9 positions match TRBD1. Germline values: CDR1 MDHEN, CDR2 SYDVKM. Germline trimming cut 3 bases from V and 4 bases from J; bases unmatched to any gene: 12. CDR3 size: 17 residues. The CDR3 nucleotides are TGTGCCAGCAGTTTGACAGGGACAGGGATTGTGGCAGAGACCCAGTACTTC. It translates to CASSLTGTGIVAETQYF.

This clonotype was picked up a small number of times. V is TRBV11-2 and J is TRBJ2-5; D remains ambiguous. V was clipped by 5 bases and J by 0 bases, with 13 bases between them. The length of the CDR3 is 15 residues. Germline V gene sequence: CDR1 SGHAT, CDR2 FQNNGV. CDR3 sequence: CASSPYSAYQETQYF. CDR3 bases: TGTGCCAGCAGCCCTTACAGCGCGTACCAAGAGACCCAGTACTTC.

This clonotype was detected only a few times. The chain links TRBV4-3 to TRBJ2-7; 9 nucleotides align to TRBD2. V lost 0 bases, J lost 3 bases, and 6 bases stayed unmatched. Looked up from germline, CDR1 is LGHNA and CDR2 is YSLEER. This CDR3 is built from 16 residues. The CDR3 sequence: CASSQEPLAGGYEQYF. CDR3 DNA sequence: TGCGCCAGCAGCCAAGAACCACTAGCGGGCGGCTACGAGCAGTACTTC.

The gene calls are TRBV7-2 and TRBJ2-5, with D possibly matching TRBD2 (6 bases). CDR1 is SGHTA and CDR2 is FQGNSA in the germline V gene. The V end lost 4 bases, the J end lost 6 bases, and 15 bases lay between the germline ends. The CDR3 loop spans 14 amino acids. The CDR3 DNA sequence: TGTGCCAGCAGCTCCTTCGGGACTGGCCAGACCCAGTACTTC. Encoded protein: CASSSFGTGQTQYF.

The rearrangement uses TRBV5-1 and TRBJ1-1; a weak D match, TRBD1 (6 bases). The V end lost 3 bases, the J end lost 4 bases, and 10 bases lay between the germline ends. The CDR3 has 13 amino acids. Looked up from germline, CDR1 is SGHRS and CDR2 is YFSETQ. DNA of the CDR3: TGCGCCAGCAGCTGGCCAGGGGCCACTGAAGCTTTCTTT. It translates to CASSWPGATEAFF.

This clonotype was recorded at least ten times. The CDR3 DNA is TGCGCCAGCAGCCAAGATCGGGCAGGGGCGGGGAATGAGCAGTTCTTC. It translates to CASSQDRAGAGNEQFF. The rearrangement joins TRBV4-3 to TRBJ2-1; D is possibly TRBD1 or TRBD2 (6 bases each). Germline loops: CDR1 LGHNA, CDR2 YSLEER. With 0 bases removed from V and 7 bases from J, the gap between germline ends came to 16 bases. The CDR3 loop spans 16 amino acids.

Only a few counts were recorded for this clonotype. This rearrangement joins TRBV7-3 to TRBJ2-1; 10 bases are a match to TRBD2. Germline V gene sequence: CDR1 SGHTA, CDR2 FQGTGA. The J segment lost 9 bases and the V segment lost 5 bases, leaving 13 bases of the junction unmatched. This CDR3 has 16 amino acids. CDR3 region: CASSPQLAGVGVEQFF. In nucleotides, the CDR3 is TGTGCCAGCAGCCCCCAGCTAGCGGGAGTAGGGGTTGAGCAGTTCTTC.

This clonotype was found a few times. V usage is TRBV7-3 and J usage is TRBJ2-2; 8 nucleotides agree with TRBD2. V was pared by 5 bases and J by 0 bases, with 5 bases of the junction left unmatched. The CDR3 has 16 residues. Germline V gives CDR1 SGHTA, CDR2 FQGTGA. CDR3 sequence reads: CASSRISGANTGELFF. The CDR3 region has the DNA TGTGCCAGCAGCCGGATTAGCGGGGCGAACACCGGGGAGCTGTTTTTT.

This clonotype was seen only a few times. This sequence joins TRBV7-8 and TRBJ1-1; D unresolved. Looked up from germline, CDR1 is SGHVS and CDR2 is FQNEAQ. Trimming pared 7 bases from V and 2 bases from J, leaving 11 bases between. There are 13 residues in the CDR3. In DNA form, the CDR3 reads TGTGCCAGCAACGTAGCAGTCAACACTGAAGCTTTCTTT. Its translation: CASNVAVNTEAFF.

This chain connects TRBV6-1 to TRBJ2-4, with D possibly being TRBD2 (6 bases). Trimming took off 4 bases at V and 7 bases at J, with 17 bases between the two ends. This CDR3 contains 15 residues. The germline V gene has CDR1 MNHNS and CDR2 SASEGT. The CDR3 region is CASSGGLGPVNIQYF. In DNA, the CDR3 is TGTGCCAGCAGTGGGGGACTGGGCCCGGTGAACATTCAGTACTTC.

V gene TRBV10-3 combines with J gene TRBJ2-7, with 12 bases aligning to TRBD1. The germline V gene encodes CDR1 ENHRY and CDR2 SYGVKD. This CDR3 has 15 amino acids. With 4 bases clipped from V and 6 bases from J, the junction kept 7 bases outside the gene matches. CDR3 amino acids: CAISVAGQGAGEQYF. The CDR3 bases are TGTGCCATCAGTGTGGCGGGACAGGGGGCAGGCGAGCAGTACTTC.